Each of the 2 T cell receptor beta chains below was sequenced from the same sample in a study of blood T cell repertoires in COVID-19. The assay was immunoSEQ multiplex PCR, and TCRdb's table has in-frame clones only and misses some. The sample lists some 50,000 clones, 90% seen once, with roughly 6.4% in the top ten. Material for sequencing was peripheral blood. These receptor sequences come from a middle-aged man with acute or convalescent COVID-19.

The chain has TRBV6-5 and TRBJ2-2, with 7 bases identical to TRBD1. This CDR3 has 13 residues. Germline V gives CDR1 MNHEY, CDR2 SVGAGI. V gave up 8 bases and J gave up 5 bases; unmatched junction bases: 5. CDR3 DNA: TGTGCCAGCGGGGTGGACAGGACCGGGGAGCTGTTTTTT. It encodes CASGVDRTGELFF.

The chain carries TRBV3-1 (or the pseudogene TRBV3-2) and TRBJ2-2; D unresolved. Trimming removed 0 bases at V and 4 bases at J, with 6 bases between. CDR3 length: 14 amino acids. Germline values: CDR1 LGHDT, CDR2 YNNKEL (reference sequence). The CDR3 loop is CASSQDIGTGELFF. CDR3 DNA: TGTGCCAGCAGCCAAGATATCGGCACCGGGGAGCTGTTTTTT.